This TCR beta chain was identified during a study of cytomegalovirus exposure and HLA in healthy donors. Study information: One earlier analysis, a look at 180 million or so T cells, found around 110 million unique TCR beta sequences. Study outcomes and limitations: TCR beta chains numbering more than 150 were designated cytomegalovirus-associated.

Primers for the PCR totalled 60 Vbeta and 13 Jbeta. Using immunoSEQ multiplex PCR, the repertoire was profiled, and TCRdb retains in-frame clones only, with some absent. The sample has 120,000 to 150,000 clones, about 84% seen once. In regard to this clone: Antigen unknown.

V lost 2 bases and J lost 3; bases outside the gene matches: 5. CDR3 size: 16 residues. Germline V gene lookup returns CDR1 MNHEY and CDR2 SVGAGI. Material: PBMCs. The genes are TRBV6-5 and TRBJ1-3; 9 bases are shared with TRBD1. This clonotype was sampled from a woman in her 40s in good health and CMV-seropositive. The chain's CDR3 is CASSYGGGQGGNTIYF. The CDR3 DNA reads as TGTGCCAGCAGTTACGGGGGGGGACAGGGTGGAAACACCATATATTTT.